The TCR beta chain described here comes from a study of early T cells in non-severe SARS-CoV-2 infection. Across the whole study: Chains from this unsorted whole-blood bulk RNA could not be paired.

Study conclusions and caveats: Matching results from VDJdb favored anti-spike CD8 responses, leaving private and CD4 specificities undetected.

Many counts were recorded for this clonotype. What it recognizes is unknown. At one boundary the junction diverges from the germline segment, which might be a read error. Individual cDNA molecules received unique molecular identifiers. TCRdb re-called the 5' RACE reads through MiXCR, storing one row per CDR3 protein. The repertoire consists of tens of thousands of distinct CDR3 sequences, with roughly 10% occurring once and the leading ten covering around 6.7%. This clonotype originated in an adult who was a healthcare worker with PCR-confirmed SARS-CoV-2 infection or an uninfected control (not recorded which). The specimen was whole blood.

As DNA, the CDR3 is TGTGCTAGCAGCTTATATCAGACAGGGTCCCCTCAAGAGACCCAGTACTTC. Translated, it gives CASSLYQTGSPQETQYF. The gene calls are TRBV7-7 and TRBJ2-5; 7 bases match TRBD1. This CDR3 region has 17 residues. Germline V lookup: CDR1 SSHAT, CDR2 FNYEAQ (reference sequence). Full variable domain (missing parts from reference TRBV7-7 and TRBJ2-5): GAGVSQSPRYKVTKRGQDVTLRCDPISSHATLYWYQQALGQGPEFLTYFNYEAQPDKSGLPSDRFSAERPEGSISTLTIQRTEQRDSAMYRCASSLYQTGSPQETQYFGPGTRLLVL.